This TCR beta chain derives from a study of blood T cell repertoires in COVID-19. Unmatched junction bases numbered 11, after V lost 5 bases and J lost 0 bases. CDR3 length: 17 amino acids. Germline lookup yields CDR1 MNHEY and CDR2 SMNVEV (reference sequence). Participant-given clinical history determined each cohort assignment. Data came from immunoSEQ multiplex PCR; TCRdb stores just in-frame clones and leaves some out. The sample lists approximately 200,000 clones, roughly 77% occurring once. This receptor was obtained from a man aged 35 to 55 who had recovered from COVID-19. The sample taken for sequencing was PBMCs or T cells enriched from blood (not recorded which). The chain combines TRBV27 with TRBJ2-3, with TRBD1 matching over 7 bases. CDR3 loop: CASSRPRQGWSTDTQYF. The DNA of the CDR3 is TGTGCCAGCAGTCGGCCCAGACAGGGTTGGAGCACAGATACGCAGTATTTT.